This TCR beta chain is from a study of T cells after yellow fever vaccination. One entry per CDR3 protein, called by TCRdb with MiXCR from the 5' RACE reads. The table records hundreds of thousands of distinct CDR3 sequences, over 15% of them present only once. Sequences were derived from PBMCs, sampled before the yellow fever booster vaccination. The sequence derives from a young man who received the YFV17D yellow fever vaccine.

The CDR3: CASSRTGTGELFF. In DNA, the CDR3 is TGCGCCAGCAGCCGGACAGGGACCGGGGAGCTGTTTTTT. This chain connects TRBV5-1 to TRBJ2-2, with 8 bases identical to TRBD1. Per germline, CDR1 SGHRS and CDR2 YFSETQ. The V gene end was trimmed by 4 bases and the J gene end by 5 bases; junction bases not matched to a gene: 1. The CDR3 is 13 residues long.